The present T cell receptor beta chain was sequenced within a study of CD8+CD57+ T cells in acquired aplastic anemia. Study-wide results and limits: Approximately 29 was the count of CD8+ CDR3 sequences that patients shared with controls. The CD8+ Simpson's diversity of patients and controls was not significantly different.

Genomic DNA, the template, was used for profiling of the TCR beta VDJ and CDR3. A single record per CDR3 protein comes from TCRdb applying MiXCR to the reads. The sample holds 400,000 to 600,000 distinct CDR3 sequences, around 30% seen once. On this clonotype itself: Its specificity is not known.

Only patients with CD8+CD57+ cell expansion on flow cytometry were chosen for sequencing. Every patient had severe acquired aplastic anemia. The blood sampling took place in patients who had so far received no therapy. CDR3 length equals 17 residues. Germline V gene data show CDR1 as SGHAT and CDR2 as FQDESV (reference sequence). With V trimmed by 5 bases and J by 10 bases, 12 bases remained unmatched. This TCR was sampled from a human donor with aplastic anemia. The V call is TRBV11-1, the J call TRBJ2-1; TRBD2 aligns across 15 bases. The sample was sorted CD4+, CD8+, or CD8+CD57+ T cells (not recorded which) from PBMCs. The CDR3 reads CASSTGLAGGPGGEQFF. CDR3 nucleotide sequence: TGTGCCAGCAGCACCGGACTAGCGGGAGGGCCAGGAGGGGAGCAGTTCTTC.